The sequence of this T cell receptor beta chain was determined in a study of metastatic and nonmetastatic thyroid tumors. TCRdb re-clonotyped the PCR reads through MiXCR. This table holds some 23,000 clones, 25% to 30% found once. Every patient was untreated before thyroid surgery. This CDR3 spans 15 amino acids. V was shortened by 4 bases and J by 1 base, with 14 bases between the two germline ends. CDR1 SGHRS and CDR2 YFSETQ come from the germline V gene. This clone appeared many times. Sequenced input: tumor tissue. The chain joins TRBV5-1 to TRBJ1-1; no clear D gene. This sequence was found in a female donor with papillary thyroid cancer or a benign thyroid nodule (not recorded which). Some clones in this sample may be carry-over from other donors' samples. The CDR3 spells CASSTGRLPNTEAFF. In DNA form, the CDR3 reads TGCGCCAGCAGCACCGGAAGATTACCGAACACTGAAGCTTTCTTT.